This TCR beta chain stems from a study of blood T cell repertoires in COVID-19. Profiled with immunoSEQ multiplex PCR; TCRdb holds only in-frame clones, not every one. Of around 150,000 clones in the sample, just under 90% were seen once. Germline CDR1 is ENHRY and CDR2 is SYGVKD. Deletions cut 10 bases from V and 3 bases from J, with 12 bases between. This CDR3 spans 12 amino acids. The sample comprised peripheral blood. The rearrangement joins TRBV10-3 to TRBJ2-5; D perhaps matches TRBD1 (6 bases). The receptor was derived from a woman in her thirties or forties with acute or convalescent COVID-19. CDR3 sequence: CASKQGEETQYF. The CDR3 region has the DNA TGTGCCAGCAAACAGGGTGAAGAGACCCAGTACTTC.